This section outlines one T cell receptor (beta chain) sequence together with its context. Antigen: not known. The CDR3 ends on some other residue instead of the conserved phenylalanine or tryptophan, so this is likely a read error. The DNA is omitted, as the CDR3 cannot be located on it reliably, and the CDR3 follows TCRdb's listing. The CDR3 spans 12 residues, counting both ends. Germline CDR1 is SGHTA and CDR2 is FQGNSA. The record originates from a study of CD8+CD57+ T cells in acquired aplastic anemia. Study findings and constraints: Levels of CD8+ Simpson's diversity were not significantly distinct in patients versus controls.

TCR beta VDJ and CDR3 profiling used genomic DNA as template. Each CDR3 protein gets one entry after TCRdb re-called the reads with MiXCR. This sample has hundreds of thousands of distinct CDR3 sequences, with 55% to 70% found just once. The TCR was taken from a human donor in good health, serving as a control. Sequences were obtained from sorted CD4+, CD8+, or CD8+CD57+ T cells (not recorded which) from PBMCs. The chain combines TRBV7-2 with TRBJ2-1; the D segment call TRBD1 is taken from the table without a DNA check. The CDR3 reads CASSSGPQGNYY.